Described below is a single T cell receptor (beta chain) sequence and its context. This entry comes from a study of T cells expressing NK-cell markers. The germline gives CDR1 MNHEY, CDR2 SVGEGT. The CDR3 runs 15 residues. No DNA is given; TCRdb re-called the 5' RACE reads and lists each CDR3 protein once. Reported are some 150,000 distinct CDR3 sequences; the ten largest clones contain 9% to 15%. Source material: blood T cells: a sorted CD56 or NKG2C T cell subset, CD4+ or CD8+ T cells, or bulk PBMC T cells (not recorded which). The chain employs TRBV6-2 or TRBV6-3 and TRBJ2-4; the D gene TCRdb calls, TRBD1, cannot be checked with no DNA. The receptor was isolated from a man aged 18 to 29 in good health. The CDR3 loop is CASSPVGQGPDIQYF.